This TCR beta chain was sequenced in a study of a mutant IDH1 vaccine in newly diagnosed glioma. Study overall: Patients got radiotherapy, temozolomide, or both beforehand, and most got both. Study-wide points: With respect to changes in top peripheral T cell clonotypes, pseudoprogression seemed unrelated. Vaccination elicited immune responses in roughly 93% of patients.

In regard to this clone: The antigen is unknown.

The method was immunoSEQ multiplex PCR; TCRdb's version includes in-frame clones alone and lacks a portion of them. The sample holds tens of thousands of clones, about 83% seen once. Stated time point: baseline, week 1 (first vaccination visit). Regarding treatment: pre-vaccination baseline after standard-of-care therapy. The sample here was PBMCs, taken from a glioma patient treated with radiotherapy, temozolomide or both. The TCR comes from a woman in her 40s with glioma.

Here the CDR3 reads CATSRDRDFTEAFF. CDR3 bases: TGTGCCACCAGCAGGGACAGGGACTTTACTGAAGCTTTCTTT. This chain joins TRBV15 and TRBJ1-1; 8 nucleotides line up with TRBD1. The germline V gene encodes CDR1 LNHNV and CDR2 YYDKDF (reference sequence). V lost 3 bases, J lost 5 bases, and 5 bases stayed unmatched. CDR3 length equals 14 residues.